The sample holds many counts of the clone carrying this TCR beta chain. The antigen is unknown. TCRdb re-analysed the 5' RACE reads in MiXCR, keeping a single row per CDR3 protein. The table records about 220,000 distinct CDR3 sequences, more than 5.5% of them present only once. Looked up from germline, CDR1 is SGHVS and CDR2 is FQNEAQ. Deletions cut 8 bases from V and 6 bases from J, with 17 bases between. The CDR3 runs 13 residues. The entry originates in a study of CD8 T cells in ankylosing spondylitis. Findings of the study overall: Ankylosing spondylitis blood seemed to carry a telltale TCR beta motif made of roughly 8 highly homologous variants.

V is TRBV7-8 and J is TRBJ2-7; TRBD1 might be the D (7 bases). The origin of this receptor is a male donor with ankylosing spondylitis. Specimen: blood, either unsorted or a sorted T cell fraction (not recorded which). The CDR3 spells CASSWSGGTEQYF. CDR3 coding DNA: TGTGCCAGCTCATGGTCAGGGGGGACCGAGCAGTACTTC.